This T cell receptor (beta chain) was observed in a study of cytomegalovirus exposure and HLA in healthy donors. Notes on the study in general: Most CMV-associated TCR beta chains appeared HLA-restricted in a later analysis. Through in vitro validation, three CMV-associated chains were shown to be specific for CMV antigens. Donors belonging to an Asian-associated ancestry cluster reportedly showed fewer N-insertions in productive TCRs than the roughly 670-donor mean, according to what a later analysis found. It was assumed in the presence/absence analyses that sequencing depth was roughly uniform across donors.

Primers: 60 Vbeta forward and 13 Jbeta reverse. The assay was immunoSEQ multiplex PCR, and TCRdb's table has in-frame clones only and misses some. The sample has around 300,000 clones, about 90% seen once. With respect to this clone: Its antigen is currently unknown.

The trim removed 2 bases at V and 3 bases at J, leaving 7 bases unmatched. CDR1 is SQVTM, CDR2 ANQGSEA, per germline. The CDR3 totals 16 residues. The material sequenced was PBMCs. The clonotype comes from a woman aged 18-29 years in good health and CMV-seronegative. V and J are TRBV29-1 and TRBJ2-1; 10 bases align to TRBD2. CDR3 DNA sequence: TGCAGCGTTGAACTCGTCCAGCGGGGGGGCTACAATGAGCAGTTCTTC. Amino acid sequence: CSVELVQRGGYNEQFF.